Shown below are 30 T cell receptor beta chains from a single sample sequenced in a study of blood T cell repertoires in COVID-19. Data came from immunoSEQ multiplex PCR; TCRdb stores just in-frame clones and leaves some out. The sample yields approximately 300,000 clones, roughly 86% seen once. The sample was PBMCs or T cells enriched from blood (not recorded which). These receptors were collected from a young woman who had recovered from COVID-19.

The chain is built from TRBV5-1 and TRBJ2-6; D possibly corresponds to TRBD1 (5 bases). The ends were cut back, 3 bases at V and 2 bases at J, with 12 bases in the middle. Germline V gene lookup returns CDR1 SGHRS and CDR2 YFSETQ. The CDR3 has 16 amino acids. CDR3 in amino acids: CASSSEGAAGANVLTF. The CDR3, as DNA: TGCGCCAGCAGCTCTGAAGGGGCAGCTGGGGCCAACGTCCTGACTTTC. The variable domain in full, completed from reference TRBV5-1 and TRBJ2-6, reads KAGVTQTPRYLIKTRGQQVTLSCSPISGHRSVSWYQQTPGQGLQFLFEYFSETQRNKGNFPGRFSGRQFSNSRSEMNVSTLELGDSALYLCASSSEGAAGANVLTFGAGSRLTVL.

CDR3 region: CASTVQGGGTEAFF. In DNA form, the CDR3 reads TGTGCCAGCACCGTACAGGGTGGGGGCACTGAAGCTTTCTTT. The V gene is TRBV7-9, the J gene TRBJ1-1, with D possibly TRBD1 on 6 matching bases. The CDR3 length is 14 residues. V lost 7 bases, J lost 4 bases, and 16 bases lay in between. Per the germline V gene, CDR1 is SEHNR and CDR2 is FQNEAQ (reference sequence).

The chain joins TRBV10-2 to TRBJ2-1; D is possibly TRBD1 (5 bases). Germline-derived CDR1 and CDR2 are WSHSY and SAAADI. This CDR3 region has 11 residues. The V end was cut by 3 bases, the J end by 13 bases, with 10 bases between. In DNA form, the CDR3 reads TGCGCCAGCAGTGAAGGGCAGGGCCAGTTCTTC. This encodes CASSEGQGQFF.

This chain connects TRBV9 to TRBJ1-4, with D possibly matching TRBD1 (6 bases). The V and J ends lost 4 bases and 13 bases respectively, with 20 bases between them. The CDR3 covers 14 residues. Germline-derived CDR1 and CDR2 are SGDLS and YYNGEE. The CDR3 sequence: CASSPGTPKALLFF. In DNA, the CDR3 is TGTGCCAGCAGCCCCGGGACACCCAAGGCGTTACTGTTTTTT. The full variable domain, rest sourced from reference TRBV9 and TRBJ1-4, is DSGVTQTPKHLITATGQRVTLRCSPRSGDLSVYWYQQSLDQGLQFLIQYYNGEERAKGNILERFSAQQFPDLHSELNLSSLELGDSALYFCASSPGTPKALLFFGSGTQLSVL.

V gene TRBV9 combines with J gene TRBJ2-5; TRBD2 agrees at 7 bases. Germline CDR1 SGDLS, CDR2 YYNGEE. V was pared by 4 bases and J by 9 bases, with 12 bases of the junction left unmatched. The CDR3 runs 14 residues. CDR3 residues: CASSPGTLREAQYF. CDR3 DNA: TGTGCCAGCAGCCCCGGCACATTACGGGAGGCCCAGTACTTC. Looking up the rest from reference TRBV9 and TRBJ2-5 gives the full variable domain: DSGVTQTPKHLITATGQRVTLRCSPRSGDLSVYWYQQSLDQGLQFLIQYYNGEERAKGNILERFSAQQFPDLHSELNLSSLELGDSALYFCASSPGTLREAQYFGPGTRLLVL.

The chain combines TRBV7-8 with TRBJ1-2, with 11 positions matching TRBD1. The CDR3 totals 16 residues. The germline CDR1 and CDR2 sequences are SGHVS and FQNEAQ. After removal of 5 bases from V and 6 bases from J, the junction contained 11 bases not matched to a gene. CDR3 sequence (DNA): TGTGCCAGCAGCCCCCGAGGGACAGGGGGTTGGAATGGCTACACCTTC. It is translated as CASSPRGTGGWNGYTF.

The V and J genes are TRBV18 and TRBJ2-5; the match to TRBD2 covers 7 bases. V was clipped by 6 bases and J by 5 bases; unmatched bases: 24. The CDR3 consists of 19 residues. Germline V gene data show CDR1 as KGHSH and CDR2 as LQKENI. The chain's CDR3 is CASSSPVNRMREIVETQYF. CDR3 nucleotide sequence: TGTGCCAGCTCGTCACCGGTAAATCGCATGCGGGAGATCGTCGAGACCCAGTACTTC.

This clone has a single count. J is TRBJ2-6 and V is TRBV7-2, with D tentatively TRBD2 (5 bases). Germline CDR1 is SGHTA and CDR2 is FQGNSA. The length of the CDR3 is 14 residues. This chain's CDR3 is CGTGYSSGANVLTF. Here the CDR3 DNA reads TGTGGGACGGGGTACTCATCTGGGGCCAACGTCCTGACTTTC. Variable domain in full (rest from reference TRBV7-2 and TRBJ2-6): GAGVSQSPSNKVTEKGKDVELRCDPISGHTALYWYRQSLGQGLEFLIYFQGNSAPDKSGLPSDRFSAERTGGSVSTLTIQRTQQEDSAVYLCGTGYSSGANVLTFGAGSRLTVL.

The gene calls are TRBV5-4 and TRBJ2-5, with 11 bases lining up with TRBD2. V was pared by 4 bases and J by 2 bases, with 10 bases of the junction left unmatched. The CDR3 is made up of 17 amino acids. Germline values: CDR1 SGHNT, CDR2 YYREEE (reference sequence). CDR3 sequence: CASSTRTSGRSQETQYF. CDR3 bases: TGTGCCAGCAGCACCAGGACTAGCGGGCGATCGCAAGAGACCCAGTACTTC.

This rearrangement joins TRBV12-3 or TRBV12-4 to TRBJ1-2, with TRBD1 matching over 9 bases. This CDR3 region has 13 residues. The ends lost 3 bases at V and 6 bases at J; junction bases unmatched: 2. The CDR3 DNA is TGTGCCAGCAGTTTTGGGACAGGGAATGGCTACACCTTC. As protein: CASSFGTGNGYTF.

The chain joins TRBV7-9 to TRBJ1-2, with 9 bases aligning to TRBD1. The germline gives CDR1 SEHNR, CDR2 FQNEAQ (reference sequence). Trimming took 5 bases from V and 7 from J; bases not matched to a gene: 5. The CDR3 runs 13 residues. CDR3 sequence reads: CASSPGQGSGYTF. The CDR3 DNA is TGTGCCAGCAGCCCGGGACAGGGCTCTGGCTACACCTTC.

This clone was recorded only once. The V call is TRBV5-1, the J call TRBJ2-7; no clear D gene. Germline V lookup: CDR1 SGHRS, CDR2 YFSETQ. V lost 1 base, J lost 0 bases, and 11 bases lay in between. This CDR3 spans 15 amino acids. DNA for the CDR3: TGCGCCAGCAGCTTGCGAGTCCCGAACTCCTACGAGCAGTACTTC. Translating gives CASSLRVPNSYEQYF.

V is TRBV7-2 and J is TRBJ1-2, with a possible D match to TRBD1 (5 bases). V was clipped by 1 base and J by 2 bases, with 5 bases between them. The CDR3 runs to 13 residues. CDR1 and CDR2 from the germline V gene are SGHTA and FQGNSA. DNA for the CDR3: TGTGCCAGCAGCTTAGGACAGAACTATGGCTACACCTTC. Its protein product is CASSLGQNYGYTF. Full variable domain (rest looked up from reference TRBV7-2 and TRBJ1-2): GAGVSQSPSNKVTEKGKDVELRCDPISGHTALYWYRQSLGQGLEFLIYFQGNSAPDKSGLPSDRFSAERTGGSVSTLTIQRTQQEDSAVYLCASSLGQNYGYTFGSGTRLTVV.

The gene calls are TRBV12-3 or TRBV12-4 and TRBJ2-5; weak D call: TRBD1 (5 bases). Trimming removed 2 bases at V and 5 bases at J, with 6 bases between. This CDR3 contains 12 residues. Here the CDR3 DNA reads TGTGCCAGCAGTTTAAGGGGTGAGACCCAGTACTTC. Protein product: CASSLRGETQYF.

This chain links TRBV3-1 (or the pseudogene TRBV3-2) with TRBJ2-5; 12 positions match TRBD2. In germline, CDR1 is LGHDT, CDR2 YNNKEL (reference sequence). The CDR3 spans 19 residues. With V trimmed by 0 bases and J by 1 base, 9 bases remained unmatched. For the CDR3, the DNA is TGTGCCAGCAGCCAAGATTACCCTCCGGGACTAGCGGGCCAAGAGACCCAGTACTTC. Protein: CASSQDYPPGLAGQETQYF.

The gene calls are TRBV19 and TRBJ1-1; tentatively, D is TRBD1 (6 bases). This CDR3 is built from 15 residues. Germline V gene sequence: CDR1 LNHDA, CDR2 SQIVND (reference sequence). With 3 bases removed from V and 0 bases from J, the gap between germline ends came to 11 bases. The CDR3 protein is CASSIQAGVNTEAFF. CDR3 DNA: TGTGCCAGTAGTATTCAAGCAGGGGTGAACACTGAAGCTTTCTTT.

The chain carries TRBV25-1 and TRBJ1-1; the D is unclear. The CDR3 extends over 14 amino acids. Germline CDR1 is MGHDK and CDR2 is SYGVNS. With 3 bases removed from V and 5 bases from J, the gap between germline ends came to 13 bases. CDR3 nucleotide sequence: TGTGCCAGCAGTGAGGCGGCCGCGGGGACTGAAGCTTTCTTT. Amino acid sequence: CASSEAAAGTEAFF.

This sequence joins TRBV15 and TRBJ2-2; 14 bases are shared with TRBD2. The V gene end was trimmed by 6 bases and the J gene end by 3 bases; junction bases not matched to a gene: 12. This CDR3 is 19 amino acids long. Germline CDR1 and CDR2: LNHNV and YYDKDF (reference sequence). The CDR3, as DNA: TGTGCCACCAGACAAAGCGGACTAGCGGGGGGCCAACACACCGGGGAGCTGTTTTTT. Encoded protein: CATRQSGLAGGQHTGELFF.

This clone has only one observation. V gene TRBV3-1 (or the pseudogene TRBV3-2) combines with J gene TRBJ2-7, with 9 bases identical to TRBD2. Per germline, CDR1 LGHDT and CDR2 YNNKEL (reference sequence). The CDR3 consists of 16 residues. V shed 1 base and J 2 bases; nucleotides not matched to a gene: 6. Here the CDR3 DNA reads TGTGCCAGCAGCCAAGCCCGAGCGGGGGGCCCCTACGAGCAGTACTTC. Its translation: CASSQARAGGPYEQYF.

V gene TRBV2 combines with J gene TRBJ1-6; 11 nucleotides match TRBD1. The length of the CDR3 is 15 residues. Germline CDR1 reads SNHLY; CDR2 reads FYNNEI. Trimming cost V 5 bases and J 5 bases; bases outside gene matches: 2. Here the CDR3 reads CASSWDRGDNSPLHF. The CDR3 DNA is TGTGCCAGCAGTTGGGACAGGGGGGATAATTCACCCCTCCACTTT.

The gene calls are TRBV5-1 and TRBJ2-7; perhaps TRBD1 as D (5 bases). V shed 0 bases and J shed 2 bases, with 9 bases lying between them. Germline loops: CDR1 SGHRS, CDR2 YFSETQ. This CDR3 has 14 amino acids. CDR3 DNA sequence: TGCGCCAGCAGCTTGGAAGGGGCACCCTACGAGCAGTACTTC. This translates into CASSLEGAPYEQYF.

The chain carries TRBV2 and TRBJ2-3; 7 nucleotides match TRBD2. Germline V lookup: CDR1 SNHLY, CDR2 FYNNEI. V shed 10 bases and J 3 bases; nucleotides not matched to a gene: 13. The CDR3 has 15 residues. CDR3 nucleotides: TGTGCCACGGGAGAAGAACTAGCGTATACAGATACGCAGTATTTT. This translates into CATGEELAYTDTQYF.

The chain couples TRBV12-5 to TRBJ1-3; TRBD1 is a possible D gene (6 bases). Trimming took 4 bases from V and 2 from J, leaving 6 bases between them. This CDR3 is built from 13 residues. CDR1 LGHNT and CDR2 FRNRAP come from the germline V gene. CDR3 amino acids: CASGSGAGNTIYF. The CDR3 DNA follows: TGTGCTAGTGGTTCAGGGGCTGGAAACACCATATATTTT.

In this sample, this clone turned up a few times. The chain uses TRBV3-1 (or the pseudogene TRBV3-2) and TRBJ2-3, with 10 bases identical to TRBD2. Germline lookup yields CDR1 LGHDT and CDR2 YNNKEL (reference sequence). The V and J ends lost 1 base and 1 base, in that order; junction bases with no gene match: 5. CDR3 length equals 17 residues. The CDR3: CASSQAPSGGGTDTQYF. In DNA, the CDR3 is TGTGCCAGCAGCCAAGCGCCTAGCGGGGGCGGCACAGATACGCAGTATTTT.

The rearrangement joins TRBV7-9 to TRBJ1-3; perhaps TRBD1 as D (6 bases). V was trimmed by 4 bases and J by 4 bases, leaving 14 bases between them. CDR1 is SEHNR, CDR2 FQNEAQ, per germline (reference sequence). The CDR3 has 15 residues. The CDR3 DNA follows: TGTGCCAGCAGCTCGGCCGACAGGTCCGGAAACACCATATATTTT. Its protein product is CASSSADRSGNTIYF.

The rearrangement links TRBV29-1 to TRBJ1-4; TRBD1 matches 8 bases. Germline CDR1 reads SQVTM; CDR2 reads ANQGSEA. V was pared by 6 bases and J by 6 bases, with 6 bases of the junction left unmatched. There are 13 residues in the CDR3. CDR3 in DNA: TGCAGCGTCGCTACAGGGGGATATGAAAAACTGTTTTTT. Protein sequence: CSVATGGYEKLFF.

Only one count was recorded for this clone. This CDR3 is CASSLMASEQYF. The CDR3 nucleotides are TGTGCCAGCAGCCTCATGGCCTCCGAGCAGTACTTC. This rearrangement joins TRBV6-5 to TRBJ2-7, with D unresolved. CDR1 is MNHEY, CDR2 SVGAGI, per germline. V was cut by 6 bases and J by 6 bases, with 12 bases left in between. This CDR3 is built from 12 residues.

This chain connects TRBV6-5 to TRBJ2-3, with 7 positions matching TRBD1. Trimming at V came to 0 bases and at J to 10 bases, leaving 13 bases not matched to a gene. Germline CDR1 is MNHEY and CDR2 is SVGAGI. This CDR3 spans 16 amino acids. In nucleotides, the CDR3 is TGTGCCAGCAGTTACTCCCGAGGGGGAAGGGGGCAGGCGCAGTATTTT. It is translated as CASSYSRGGRGQAQYF.

The V gene is TRBV7-9, the J gene TRBJ1-2; D is uncertain. CDR3 length equals 12 residues. Trimming removed 1 base at V and 6 bases at J, with 6 bases between. CDR1 is SEHNR and CDR2 is FQNEAQ in the germline V gene (reference sequence). CDR3 bases: TGTGCCAGCAGCTTAGTTGCAGATGGCTACACCTTC. This codes for CASSLVADGYTF.

The chain combines TRBV19 with TRBJ1-1; the match to TRBD1 covers 7 bases. After removal of 3 bases from V and 0 bases from J, the junction contained 1 base not matched to a gene. CDR1 LNHDA and CDR2 SQIVND come from the germline V gene (reference sequence). The CDR3 has 14 residues. CDR3 nucleotide sequence: TGTGCCAGTAGTATCGGACAGGTGAACACTGAAGCTTTCTTT. Amino acid sequence: CASSIGQVNTEAFF.